The clone carrying this T cell receptor (beta chain) was seen ten or more times. The antigen is undetermined. This entry comes from a study of T cell repertoires in cytomegalovirus infection. Overall study: Public TCR beta signature analysis indicated the presence of both CMV infection and matching HLA type. Study-wide findings and caveats: Summed frequency of shared TCR beta families picked out CMV carriers who also had the relevant HLA. The ex vivo response was dominated by HLA-C-restricted CMV-specific TCR beta clonotypes.

From the reads, TCRdb called clonotypes with MiXCR, one entry per CDR3 protein. The sample consists of a few hundred thousand distinct CDR3 sequences, approximately 15% of them appearing once. The CDR3 loop spans 12 amino acids. Trimming cost V 3 bases and J 11 bases; bases outside gene matches: 6. Germline CDR1 and CDR2: SGHVS and FNYEAQ. The J gene is TRBJ1-1, the V gene TRBV7-6; 7 positions agree with TRBD1. The sample consisted of PBMCs. The TCR comes from a human donor in good health (CMV status not recorded). Some clones in this sample may be carry-over from other donors' samples. As DNA, the CDR3 is TGTGCCAGCAGCTTTCGACAGGGCGAGGCTTTCTTT. Translated: CASSFRQGEAFF.